A selection of T cell receptor beta chains follows, all from one sample in a study of blood T cell repertoires in COVID-19. Method: immunoSEQ multiplex PCR; TCRdb's copy keeps in-frame clones and lacks some. The repertoire includes under 200,000 clones, 79% of them detected once, and around 8.1% sits in the top ten. Sequencing input: peripheral blood. The source is an older woman with COVID-19, enrolled during active disease. Both conserved end residues are part of each CDR3. The D gene is left open where the match is weak. The size of a clone is reported for some rows only, either as once, few or many, or as a class for expanded clones.

V: TRBV19
J: TRBJ2-3
size: .
D: TRBD2
CDR3: CASNINAGTSGCTSTDTQYF
DNA: TGTGCCAGTAATATTAACGCCGGGACTAGCGGGTGTACTAGCACAGATACGCAGTATTTT

V: TRBV5-1
J: TRBJ2-3
size: few
D: TRBD2
CDR3: CASRGGNTDTQYF
DNA: TGCGCCAGCCGGGGGGGCAACACAGATACGCAGTATTTT

V: TRBV18
J: TRBJ2-1
size: once
D: .
CDR3: CASSPAGNSYNEQFF
DNA: TGTGCCAGCTCACCGGCGGGGAACTCCTACAATGAGCAGTTCTTC

V: TRBV18
J: TRBJ1-2
size: .
D: TRBD1
CDR3: CASSPGPGQGYGYTF
DNA: TGTGCCAGCTCACCAGGGCCGGGACAGGGCTATGGCTACACCTTC

V: TRBV5-3
J: TRBJ2-1
size: .
D: .
CDR3: CARSLPGTDYNEQFF
DNA: TGTGCCAGAAGCTTGCCAGGAACAGATTACAATGAGCAGTTCTTC

V: TRBV19
J: TRBJ1-1
size: .
D: TRBD1
CDR3: CASSYRGTEAFF
DNA: TGTGCCAGTAGCTACAGGGGGACTGAAGCTTTCTTT

V: TRBV21-1
J: TRBJ2-2
size: .
D: .
CDR3: CASTPLAGGNTGELFF
DNA: TGTGCCAGCACCCCTCTAGCGGGGGGCAACACCGGGGAGCTGTTTTTT

V: TRBV6-5
J: TRBJ1-2
size: few
D: .
CDR3: CASNLGGQANYGYTF
DNA: TGTGCCAGCAACCTGGGGGGGCAAGCTAACTATGGCTACACCTTC

V: TRBV3-1/TRBV3-2
J: TRBJ1-1
size: .
D: .
CDR3: CASSQERGLTEAFF
DNA: TGTGCCAGCAGCCAAGAACGAGGGCTTACTGAAGCTTTCTTT

V: TRBV19
J: TRBJ1-1
size: once
D: .
CDR3: CASSLTGKGTEAFF
DNA: TGTGCCAGTAGTTTAACAGGGAAAGGAACTGAAGCTTTCTTT

V: TRBV14
J: TRBJ2-1
size: .
D: TRBD1
CDR3: CASSQGDAVSYNEQFF
DNA: TGTGCCAGCAGTCAGGGGGATGCTGTCTCCTACAATGAGCAGTTCTTC

V: TRBV5-1
J: TRBJ1-2
size: .
D: .
CDR3: CASSPQGTDYGYTF
DNA: TGCGCCAGCAGTCCACAGGGAACTGACTATGGCTACACCTTC

V: TRBV5-5
J: TRBJ1-5
size: .
D: .
CDR3: CASSLREINQPQHF
DNA: TGTGCCAGCAGCTTAAGGGAGATCAATCAGCCCCAGCATTTT

V: TRBV14
J: TRBJ1-1
size: .
D: TRBD1
CDR3: CASSQRRRQGAIAFF
DNA: TGTGCCAGCAGCCAAAGACGGCGTCAGGGGGCAATTGCTTTCTTT

V: TRBV7-9
J: TRBJ1-1
size: .
D: .
CDR3: CASSFTGDTEAFF
DNA: TGTGCCAGCAGCTTCACCGGGGATACTGAAGCTTTCTTT

V: TRBV28
J: TRBJ1-2
size: once
D: TRBD1
CDR3: CASSFSPGTANYGYTF
DNA: TGTGCCAGCAGTTTCTCTCCCGGGACAGCTAACTATGGCTACACCTTC

V: TRBV5-6
J: TRBJ1-1
size: .
D: .
CDR3: CASSLGHLNTEAFF
DNA: TGTGCCAGCAGCTTGGGCCACTTGAACACTGAAGCTTTCTTT

V: TRBV1
J: TRBJ2-3
size: .
D: .
CDR3: CTSSQDQGDNTDTQYF
DNA: TGCACCAGCAGCCAAGATCAGGGGGACAACACAGATACGCAGTATTTT

V: TRBV29-1
J: TRBJ2-3
size: .
D: TRBD2
CDR3: CSVETSDTSTDTQYF
DNA: TGCAGCGTTGAAACTAGCGATACTAGCACAGATACGCAGTATTTT

V: TRBV3-1/TRBV3-2
J: TRBJ2-2
size: many
D: .
CDR3: CASSQDQIGELFF
DNA: TGTGCCAGCAGCCAAGATCAGATCGGGGAGCTGTTTTTT

V: TRBV4-1
J: TRBJ1-6
size: .
D: .
CDR3: CASSQDLAGNNSPLHF
DNA: TGCGCCAGCAGCCAAGATCTCGCAGGGAATAATTCACCCCTCCACTTT

V: TRBV7-8
J: TRBJ2-5
size: .
D: TRBD2
CDR3: CASNPTGGPETQYF
DNA: TGTGCCAGCAACCCGACGGGGGGTCCAGAGACCCAGTACTTC

V: TRBV28
J: TRBJ1-6
size: .
D: .
CDR3: CASSFRGSNSPLHF
DNA: TGTGCCAGCAGTTTCAGGGGAAGTAATTCACCCCTCCACTTT

V: TRBV5-1
J: TRBJ1-1
size: .
D: .
CDR3: CASSLGQMNTEAFF
DNA: TGCGCCAGCAGCTTGGGGCAGATGAACACTGAAGCTTTCTTT

V: TRBV18
J: TRBJ1-1
size: .
D: .
CDR3: CASSRTATEAFF
DNA: TGTGCCAGCTCCCGGACAGCTACTGAAGCTTTCTTT

V: TRBV10-2
J: TRBJ1-1
size: .
D: .
CDR3: CASSESGTGYTEAFF
DNA: TGCGCCAGCAGTGAGTCAGGCACAGGGTACACTGAAGCTTTCTTT

V: TRBV5-1
J: TRBJ2-2
size: .
D: .
CDR3: CASSQRQNTGELFF
DNA: TGCGCCAGCAGCCAGAGGCAGAACACCGGGGAGCTGTTTTTT

V: TRBV4-2
J: TRBJ1-2
size: .
D: .
CDR3: CASSQRPGLDYGYTF
DNA: TGTGCCAGCAGCCAAAGGCCAGGGTTAGACTATGGCTACACCTTC

V: TRBV11-2
J: TRBJ1-6
size: .
D: .
CDR3: CASSFRLENSPLHF
DNA: TGTGCCAGCAGCTTTCGTCTAGAGAATTCACCCCTCCACTTT

V: TRBV20-1
J: TRBJ2-5
size: .
D: .
CDR3: CSARDLLAQYF
DNA: TGCAGTGCTAGAGATCTCCTAGCGCAGTACTTC

V: TRBV7-2
J: TRBJ1-5
size: few
D: .
CDR3: CASSLVATGGQPQHF
DNA: TGTGCCAGCAGCTTAGTGGCAACCGGAGGACAGCCCCAGCATTTT

V: TRBV3-1/TRBV3-2
J: TRBJ2-7
size: once
D: TRBD2
CDR3: CASSQVPPTSGVTYEQYF
DNA: TGTGCCAGCAGCCAAGTCCCCCCGACTAGCGGGGTTACCTACGAGCAGTACTTC

V: TRBV10-3
J: TRBJ2-5
size: few
D: .
CDR3: CATGPGHPYQETQYF
DNA: TGTGCCACTGGACCGGGACACCCTTACCAAGAGACCCAGTACTTC

V: TRBV5-6
J: TRBJ1-5
size: .
D: TRBD1
CDR3: CASSFGTGSDQPQHF
DNA: TGTGCCAGCAGCTTCGGGACAGGGTCAGATCAGCCCCAGCATTTT

V: TRBV2
J: TRBJ1-2
size: .
D: .
CDR3: CASSEQARDIGYTF
DNA: TGTGCCAGCAGTGAGCAGGCCCGTGATATTGGTTACACCTTC

V: TRBV9
J: TRBJ1-1
size: .
D: TRBD1
CDR3: CASNYDGTGNTEAFF
DNA: TGTGCCAGCAATTACGACGGGACAGGGAACACTGAAGCTTTCTTT

V: TRBV4-2
J: TRBJ1-4
size: .
D: TRBD1
CDR3: CASSQPGQGNEKLFF
DNA: TGTGCCAGCAGCCAACCGGGACAGGGGAATGAAAAACTGTTTTTT

V: TRBV30
J: TRBJ2-3
size: .
D: .
CDR3: CAWTRSTDTQYF
DNA: TGTGCCTGGACTAGGAGCACAGATACGCAGTATTTT

V: TRBV11-2
J: TRBJ1-1
size: .
D: .
CDR3: CASSLDPVTGFSEAFF
DNA: TGTGCCAGCAGCTTAGATCCGGTGACAGGATTTTCTGAAGCTTTCTTT